The 14 T cell receptor beta chains presented below share a single source sample, sequenced in a study of T cell responses to AZD1222 COVID-19 vaccine. The data were produced by immunoSEQ multiplex PCR, yet TCRdb's version contains in-frame clones alone and is incomplete. Counted here are around 99,000 clones, around 93% occurring once; the ten biggest clones make up 7% to 9%. Specimen: peripheral blood, collected on day 0 of AZD1222 vaccination. All receptors come from an adult in good health.

The genes are TRBV7-6 and TRBJ2-5; no clear D gene. The CDR3 is 12 residues long. V was shortened by 2 bases and J by 4 bases, with 5 bases between the two germline ends. Per the germline V gene, CDR1 is SGHVS and CDR2 is FNYEAQ. CDR3 residues: CASSLSLETQYF. The CDR3 DNA follows: TGTGCCAGCAGCTTATCGCTAGAGACCCAGTACTTC.

The rearrangement uses TRBV19 and TRBJ2-7; D is uncertain. V was trimmed by 3 bases and J by 7 bases, leaving 19 bases between them. This CDR3 contains 15 residues. Germline loops: CDR1 LNHDA, CDR2 SQIVND (reference sequence). This chain's CDR3 is CASSMTFGSSMEQYF. The CDR3 coding sequence is TGTGCCAGTAGTATGACATTCGGTTCTTCCATGGAGCAGTACTTC.

This chain uses TRBV7-9 with TRBJ1-1; 9 nucleotides align to TRBD1. CDR3 length: 14 residues. Germline CDR1 is SEHNR and CDR2 is FQNEAQ (reference sequence). V lost 6 bases, J lost 2 bases, and 4 bases stayed unmatched. CDR3 sequence: CASRTTGGNTEAFF. The CDR3 nucleotides read TGTGCCAGCAGAACGACAGGGGGAAACACTGAAGCTTTCTTT.

In DNA form, the CDR3 reads TGCGCCAGCAGCCAAGTTAGCGGGGGGCCCCGCAGGTTCTTC. It is translated as CASSQVSGGPRRFF. The chain employs TRBV4-3 and TRBJ2-1; 10 bases are a match to TRBD2. V lost 1 base and J lost 15; bases outside the gene matches: 9. Per germline, CDR1 LGHNA and CDR2 YSLEER. CDR3 length equals 14 residues.

V and J are TRBV4-2 and TRBJ2-2; 16 nucleotides align to TRBD2. The ends lost 5 bases at V and 5 bases at J; junction bases unmatched: 8. Germline V gives CDR1 LGHNA, CDR2 YNFKEQ. CDR3 length equals 18 residues. CDR3 sequence: CASSKGLAGGPLTGELFF. The CDR3 bases are TGTGCCAGCAGCAAGGGACTAGCGGGGGGGCCTTTGACCGGGGAGCTGTTTTTT.

The J gene is TRBJ2-7, the V gene TRBV6-5, with a tentative D call TRBD1 (6 bases). The germline CDR1 and CDR2 sequences are MNHEY and SVGAGI. The CDR3 has 16 residues. V lost 0 bases and J lost 0, with 12 bases in between. CDR3 bases: TGTGCCAGCAGTTACTCGGGGGCGGTGGGCTCCTACGAGCAGTACTTC. It codes for CASSYSGAVGSYEQYF.

The chain has TRBV9 and TRBJ1-2; D ambiguous. The CDR3 totals 15 residues. Germline V lookup: CDR1 SGDLS, CDR2 YYNGEE. Trimming stripped 7 bases from V and 2 bases from J, with 18 bases between. CDR3 protein: CASGLGSVENYGYTF. CDR3 sequence (DNA): TGTGCCAGCGGCTTAGGTTCCGTAGAAAACTATGGCTACACCTTC.

The genes are TRBV19 and TRBJ1-2; no clear D. V shed 5 bases and J shed 0 bases, with 10 bases lying between them. The CDR3 consists of 14 residues. Germline V gene sequence: CDR1 LNHDA, CDR2 SQIVND (reference sequence). The CDR3 bases are TGTGCCAGTAGTCCTGACACCACTAACTATGGCTACACCTTC. Protein product: CASSPDTTNYGYTF.

CDR3 region: CASSAGQGTTSSYNSPLHF. The CDR3 region has the DNA TGCGCCAGCAGTGCCGGACAGGGGACAACTAGCTCCTATAATTCACCCCTCCACTTT. This sequence joins TRBV10-1 and TRBJ1-6, with 9 bases that match TRBD1. The germline gives CDR1 WNHNN, CDR2 SYGVQD (reference sequence). The length of the CDR3 is 19 residues. V trimming: 4 bases; J trimming: 0 bases; junction bases outside the gene matches: 10.

The chain links TRBV7-7 to TRBJ1-1; the match to TRBD1 covers 7 bases. Germline-derived CDR1 and CDR2 are SSHAT and FNYEAQ (reference sequence). The CDR3 covers 15 residues. The ends lost 5 bases at V and 0 bases at J; junction bases unmatched: 6. CDR3 coding DNA: TGTGCCAGCAGCCCCATGACAGGGATGAACACTGAAGCTTTCTTT. Translation: CASSPMTGMNTEAFF.

In regard to this clone: An end of the junction does not agree with germline; a read error may underlie this. The chain recombines TRBV5-4 with TRBJ2-1, with D maybe TRBD2 (6 bases). CDR3 size: 15 residues. The germline gives CDR1 SGHNT, CDR2 YYREEE (reference sequence). CDR3 protein: CASNLRAGSYNEQFF. CDR3 in DNA: TGTGCCAGCAACTTGCGGGCGGGATCCTACAATGAGCAGTTCTTC.

The chain is built from TRBV19 and TRBJ2-7; tentative D call: TRBD1 (6 bases). Looked up from germline, CDR1 is LNHDA and CDR2 is SQIVND (reference sequence). The V and J ends lost 7 bases and 1 base respectively, with 14 bases between them. This CDR3 region has 14 residues. The CDR3 loop is CASNREIGSYEQYF. DNA of the CDR3: TGTGCCAGTAACAGGGAGATTGGGTCCTACGAGCAGTACTTC.

The rearrangement uses TRBV5-1 and TRBJ1-1, with D tentatively TRBD1 (5 bases). V shed 3 bases and J shed 3 bases, with 15 bases lying between them. This CDR3 is 15 amino acids long. In germline, CDR1 is SGHRS, CDR2 YFSETQ. CDR3 region: CASSSGGYADTEAFF. CDR3 sequence (DNA): TGCGCCAGCAGCTCCGGGGGATATGCGGACACTGAAGCTTTCTTT.

Only a few counts were recorded for this clone. The gene calls are TRBV20-1 and TRBJ1-4; possible D gene TRBD1, 6 bases. V gave up 3 bases and J gave up 7 bases, with 18 bases separating them. This CDR3 contains 15 residues. The germline gives CDR1 DFQATT, CDR2 SNEGSKA (reference sequence). The CDR3 nucleotides read TGCAGTGCTAGTGCACAGGGACGGATGGGTGAAAAACTGTTTTTT. Translation gives CSASAQGRMGEKLFF.